This note documents a single T cell receptor beta chain sequence. The antigen is unknown. The sample originates from a study of T cell responses to AZD1222 COVID-19 vaccine. Study-level points and caveats: A reported finding is that nearly half of spike-specific TCRs target unmutated variant regions. Donor demographics were predominantly white British with a female majority; clonal diversity may be underestimated. Spike-specific TCR breadth and depth went up after people got two AZD1222 doses.

After removal of 4 bases from V and 7 bases from J, the junction contained 8 bases not matched to a gene. Germline assignment: CDR1 MNHEY and CDR2 SMNVEV (reference sequence). The CDR3 is made up of 14 amino acids. Pooled together were second doses at about 4 or about 12 weeks. Generated by immunoSEQ multiplex PCR, the TCRdb table keeps only in-frame clones and is missing some. The sample lists some 200,000 clones, just over 90% occurring once. This specimen was peripheral blood, taken 28 days after the second AZD1222 dose. The V gene is TRBV27, the J gene TRBJ2-5, with 8 bases matching TRBD1. This TCR came from an adult who received the AZD1222 COVID-19 vaccine. The CDR3 DNA reads as TGTGCCAGCAGTTCGACAGGGGCGGCGGGGACCCAGTACTTC. The encoded protein is CASSSTGAAGTQYF.